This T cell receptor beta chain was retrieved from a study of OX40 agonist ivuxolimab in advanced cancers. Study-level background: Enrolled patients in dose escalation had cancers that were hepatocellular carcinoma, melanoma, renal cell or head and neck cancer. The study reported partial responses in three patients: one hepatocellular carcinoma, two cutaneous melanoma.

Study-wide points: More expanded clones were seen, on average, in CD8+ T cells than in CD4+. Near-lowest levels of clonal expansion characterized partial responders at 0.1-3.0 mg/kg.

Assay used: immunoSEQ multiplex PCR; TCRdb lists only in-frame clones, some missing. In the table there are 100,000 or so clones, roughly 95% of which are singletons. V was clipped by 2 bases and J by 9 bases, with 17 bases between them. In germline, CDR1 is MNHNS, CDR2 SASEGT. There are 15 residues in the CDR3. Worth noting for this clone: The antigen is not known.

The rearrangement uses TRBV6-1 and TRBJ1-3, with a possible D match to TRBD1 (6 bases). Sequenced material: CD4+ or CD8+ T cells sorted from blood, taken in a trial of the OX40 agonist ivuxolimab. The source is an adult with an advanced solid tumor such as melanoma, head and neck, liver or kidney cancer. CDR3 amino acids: CASSEPRGARGTIYF. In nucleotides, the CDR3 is TGTGCCAGCAGTGAACCCCGGGGGGCGAGGGGCACCATATATTTT.